This TCR beta chain was identified in a study of T cells in tuberculosis. Study results and limitations: GMM-specific TCRs were nearer to active tuberculosis alpha repertoires, suggesting expansion.

A word on this clone: Its antigen is not known.

The V and J ends lost 4 bases and 2 bases respectively, with 15 bases between them. The CDR3 length is 16 residues. The germline V gene has CDR1 MNHEY and CDR2 SMNVEV (reference sequence). At study entry, adolescents had tuberculin skin tests and IGRA screening. Clones were read by immunoSEQ multiplex PCR, and TCRdb kept only the in-frame ones, dropping some. The sample lists around 45,000 clones; roughly 94% were seen once. This sequence originates from a donor aged 10-29 years with latent tuberculosis or without tuberculosis infection. Some clones in this sample may be carry-over from other donors' samples. The sample comprised PBMCs. The chain joins TRBV27 to TRBJ2-1; D is possibly TRBD1 (5 bases). CDR3 residues: CASSSIDSGPYNEQFF. Here the CDR3 DNA reads TGTGCCAGCAGTTCAATAGACAGTGGGCCCTACAATGAGCAGTTCTTC.